The present T cell receptor beta chain was sequenced within a study of regulatory T cells in long-lasting Graves disease (dated by TCRdb to the early 2020s). About the full investigation: Newly diagnosed Graves' disease patients had taken antithyroid drugs for less than 3 months. Peripheral blood TCR sequencing and RNA sequencing compared persistent Graves' disease patients with newly diagnosed Graves' disease patients. The study was registered as a clinical trial and conducted in China. A total of roughly 35 samples underwent TCR sequencing: some 13 from persistent and about 20 from newly diagnosed Graves' disease patients. What the research found in general, with its limitations: Preferential use of TRBV28, TRBJ1-2 and TRBJ2-5 was observed in persistent disease, whereas TRBV20-1 and TRBJ2-1 were favored in newly diagnosed disease. The authors acknowledged the small sample size as a limitation that may reduce accuracy. More public clonotypes were shared among persistent patients (roughly 2,700) than among newly diagnosed patients (more than 900). Sequencing and analysis were restricted to the TCR beta chain. Persistent Graves' disease patients showed lower TCR Shannon entropy and fewer highly expanded clones than newly diagnosed patients, suggesting clonal expansion. Peripheral blood alone was examined, since thyroid tissue, which constituted the primary lesion, could not be accessed.

The sample's time point label is to be understood as: newly diagnosed GD, antithyroid drugs for less than 3 months. For both TCR sequencing and RNA sequencing, RNA was extracted from PBMCs in TRIzol. Graves' disease was diagnosed according to American Thyroid Association guidelines. Patients were recruited from an endocrinology department in Xi'an, China. Each patient gave 8.5 to 9.5 milliliters of peripheral blood, collected in an EDTA anticoagulant tube. Ficoll Paque Plus density gradient separation was used to isolate PBMCs, and no further T cell sorting was performed. An Agilent 2100 Bioanalyzer and agarose gel were used to check RNA quality, while a NanoDrop 2000 measured RNA concentration. Libraries were constructed by multiplex PCR. The run used an Illumina HiSeq 4000. TCR beta libraries were built with iRepertoire HTBI primers and Arm-PCR amplification of CDR3 regions. PCR products were gel purified before sequencing. Per the source publication's procedure: A total of some 65 TRBV and 14 TRBJ segments were identified across samples and were used for gene usage analysis of CDR3 amino acid clonotypes. COPE and FqMerger were used to merge the filtered high-quality paired reads into contigs. Contigs were aligned with BLAST to IMGT TRBV, TRBD and TRBJ reference genes, and CDR3 was defined per IMGT. Clonotypes above 0.1% frequency were classified as highly expanded clones. Shannon entropy served as the measure of repertoire diversity, while the Gini coefficient captured V-J evenness. A clonotype was considered public if more than one individual shared it. TCRdb redid the processing of the public reads, applying fastp at Q25 and MiXCR, and retained in-frame beta chains. Entries are consolidated by CDR3 protein sequence, retaining the most common genes and DNA. TCRdb, rather than the study authors, made the V and J calls. For this sample there are hundreds of thousands of distinct CDR3 sequences; about 15% appear just once. The top ten clones comprise around 7.6% of the sample.

Turning to this clonotype: Its antigen is still unknown. No base quality values were provided; no much bigger clone lies one nucleotide off.

V was cut back by 6 bases and J by 7 bases, leaving a gap of 12 bases between them. Its CDR3 holds 12 amino acids, cysteine through phenylalanine. The DNA shown is the 36-base CDR3, in frame from base 1. These same records also appear under a second study, on T cells in Graves' hyperthyroidism and ophthalmopathy. That second report states: Stable Graves' hyperthyroidism was defined as no progression to ophthalmopathy during 18 months of follow-up. Hyperthyroidism patients were newly diagnosed, with disease duration under 2 months, and aged 18 to 65 years. Exclusion was applied to patients with uncontrolled infections, other autoimmune diseases, pregnancy or lactation. Diagnoses relied on clinical symptoms, serum thyroxine and TRAb, thyroid ultrasound and orbital computed tomography. The first round of RT-PCR for the TCR CDR3 was performed with the HTBI primer set and the Qiagen OneStep RT-PCR kit. Blood samples also contained most of the expanded thyroid clonotypes (frequency above 0.001), which suggests that blood repertoires may reflect thyroid immune responses. In cross-validation, a model built on a 13 V-J signature told ophthalmopathy apart from stable hyperthyroidism with under 90% sensitivity and about 81% specificity, and in testing the same model reached 80%/75%. In validation, the model predicted progression to ophthalmopathy a median of approximately 6.6 months before onset, with about 64% sensitivity and 72.22% specificity. To identify TCR V-J signatures that set the groups apart, the researchers used a discovery cohort of 100 patients, made up of under 50 with Graves' ophthalmopathy and some 60 with stable Graves' hyperthyroidism. An independent validation cohort of about 20 hyperthyroidism patients and over 15 patients who later progressed to ophthalmopathy tested prospective prediction of ophthalmopathy. The roughly 91 discovery patients were randomly divided into training and test sets at a 7:3 ratio. The study also compared thyroid tissue and blood T-cell repertoires from more than 5 Graves' hyperthyroidism patients. After sampling, hyperthyroidism patients received methimazole starting at 30 mg daily, and ophthalmopathy patients received high-dose intravenous methylprednisolone. Libraries were constructed in a second round of multiplex PCR, after which size selection and purification were carried out. The libraries were sequenced on an Illumina HiSeq2000 using paired-end 100 bp reads. SOAPnuke was used to process the raw data, removing reads that contained adapters or uncalled bases, had a mean Phred below 15, or lacked an exact match to the constant primer or identifier. COPE v1.2.5 was used to merge the high-quality paired reads, and each unique nucleotide sequence was defined as a clonotype. MiTCR v1.1 was used to align the clonotypes against IMGT TRBV, TRBD and TRBJ reference segments. The analysis was restricted to V-J combinations with a frequency above 0.0001, which together covered about 99% of the repertoires. The TCS score was defined as F50 (clonal expansion) divided by E x V (chaos), with BLOSUM62-based TCRdist calculated between CDR3 peptides within each V-J. Welch's t-statistics and random forest reduced 450 to 600 V-J features to roughly 13, which were used in a naive Bayes classifier (R e1071). No statistical method was used to fix the sample size in advance, and group allocation was not hidden from the investigators. TCR Vbeta CDR3 sequencing of 135 peripheral blood samples (around 45 ophthalmopathy, 75 to 80 hyperthyroidism and approximately 17 progressor patients) is reported in the paper.

The TCR was taken from a woman in her thirties or forties with Graves disease. Donor details come from another sample of the same person, matched by shared clones. The chain was built from TRBV12-3 or TRBV12-4 and TRBJ1-1; perhaps TRBD1 is the D gene, with 5 bases matching. This specimen was peripheral blood mononuclear cells (PBMCs), taken at new diagnosis, from a patient treated with antithyroid drugs. The nucleotide sequence reads as follows: TGTGCCAGCAGCGGGACGGAGGGTGAAGCTTTCTTT. Its amino acids are CASSGTEGEAFF.